This T cell receptor (beta chain) was observed in a study of blood T cell repertoires in COVID-19. As for the study in general: Acute and convalescent COVID-19 samples came from the United States, Italy and Spain. The cDNA or gDNA used as material had been derived from T cells, B-cell-depleted T cells, or PBMCs.

The germline CDR1 and CDR2 sequences are MNHEY and SVGAGI. Between the trimmed V and J ends, which lost 11 bases and 3 bases, there was a span of 21 bases. The CDR3 is 15 amino acids. Under the authors' procedure: Nucleated cell number was recorded as an estimate derived from reference gene primer amplification. Generated by immunoSEQ multiplex PCR, the TCRdb table keeps only in-frame clones and is missing some. V, J and clone size reflect that table, while D and trimming were determined from the DNA. Here the sample spans 110,000 or so clones, less than 80% being singletons. Source material: peripheral blood. The clonotype originates from a man aged 45-65 years with acute or convalescent COVID-19. The genes are TRBV6-5 and TRBJ2-3; D perhaps matches TRBD2 (6 bases). The CDR3 DNA reads TGTGCCGGCGGGTCCGGGGGAATTTGGACAGATACGCAGTATTTT. Translated, it gives CAGGSGGIWTDTQYF.